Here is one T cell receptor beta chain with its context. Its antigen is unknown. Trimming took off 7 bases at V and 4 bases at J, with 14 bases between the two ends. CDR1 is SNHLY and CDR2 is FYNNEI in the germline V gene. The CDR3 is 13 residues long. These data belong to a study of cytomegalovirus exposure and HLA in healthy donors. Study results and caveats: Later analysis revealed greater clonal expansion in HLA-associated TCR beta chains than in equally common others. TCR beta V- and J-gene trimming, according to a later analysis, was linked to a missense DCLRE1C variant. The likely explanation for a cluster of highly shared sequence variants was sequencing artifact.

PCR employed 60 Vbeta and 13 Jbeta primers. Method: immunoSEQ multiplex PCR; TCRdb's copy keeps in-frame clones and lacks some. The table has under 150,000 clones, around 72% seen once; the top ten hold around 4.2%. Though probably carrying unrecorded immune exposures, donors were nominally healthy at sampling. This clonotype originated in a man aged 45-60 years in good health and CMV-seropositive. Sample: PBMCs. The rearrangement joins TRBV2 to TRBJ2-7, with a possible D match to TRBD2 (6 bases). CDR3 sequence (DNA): TGTGCCAGCAAAAGGAGGGAAGTATACGAGCAGTACTTC. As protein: CASKRREVYEQYF. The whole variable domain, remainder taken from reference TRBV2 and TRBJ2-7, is EPEVTQTPSHQVTQMGQEVILRCVPISNHLYFYWYRQILGQKVEFLVSFYNNEISEKSEIFDDQFSVERPDGSNFTLKIRSTKLEDSAMYFCASKRREVYEQYFGPGTRLTVT.